Each of the 21 T cell receptor beta chains below was sequenced from the same sample in a study of identical twins. TCRdb re-called the 5' RACE reads through MiXCR, storing one row per CDR3 protein. The data show some 300,000 distinct CDR3 sequences, with 9% to 15% seen just once and around 7.8% held by the top ten. The same sample was also used in a study of yellow fever vaccine responses in identical twins.

Sequenced sample: CD8+ T cells sorted from blood. All receptors come from a woman aged 18-30 years in good health.

This clonotype has just a few counts. The chain is built from TRBV7-9 and TRBJ2-4, with D possibly TRBD1 on 6 matching bases. V gave up 3 bases and J gave up 1 base, with 13 bases separating them. The CDR3 is 16 amino acids. Germline V CDR1 and CDR2: SEHNR, FQNEAQ (reference sequence). The CDR3 DNA reads TGTGCCAGCAGCTTGGATAGACAGGTTGCCAAAAACATTCAGTACTTC. It codes for CASSLDRQVAKNIQYF.

This clonotype came up a few times. The chain couples TRBV11-1 to TRBJ2-7; D perhaps matches TRBD1 (5 bases). The V gene lost 0 bases and the J gene lost 5 bases, with 23 bases spanning the gap. The germline V gene has CDR1 SGHAT and CDR2 FQDESV (reference sequence). This CDR3 region has 18 residues. The DNA of the CDR3 is TGTGCCAGCAGCTTAGCAACTAACGGACACCTCCAGGGTCACGAGCAGTACTTC. Protein sequence: CASSLATNGHLQGHEQYF.

This chain links TRBV10-3 with TRBJ2-7; 7 bases line up with TRBD1. This CDR3 has 13 amino acids. The trim removed 5 bases at V and 6 bases at J, leaving 7 bases unmatched. Germline V CDR1 and CDR2: ENHRY, SYGVKD. As DNA, the CDR3 is TGTGCCATCAGTCCCTCAGGGGGTCGCGAGCAGTACGTC. It codes for CAISPSGGREQYV.

In this sample, this clonotype turned up many times. The chain uses TRBV11-2 and TRBJ2-5; D may be TRBD1 (5 bases). Germline-derived CDR1 and CDR2 are SGHAT and FQNNGV. Trimming took 2 bases from V and 5 from J, leaving 15 bases between them. The CDR3 loop spans 15 amino acids. The DNA for the CDR3 is TGTGCCAGCAGCTTACCAGGGCCCATTGAGGAGACCCAGTACTTC. It yields the protein CASSLPGPIEETQYF.

This clonotype was found a few times. The V gene is TRBV2, the J gene TRBJ2-7; D not resolved. V lost 0 bases to trimming and J lost 5 bases, with 5 bases between them. The CDR3 sequence is 12 residues long. Looked up from germline, CDR1 is SNHLY and CDR2 is FYNNEI. CDR3 nucleotides: TGTGCCAGCAGTGAAGCATTCAACGAGCAGTACTTC. Translation: CASSEAFNEQYF.

The chain employs TRBV4-2 and TRBJ2-1; weak D call: TRBD2 (6 bases). Germline values: CDR1 LGHNA, CDR2 YNFKEQ. This CDR3 region has 16 residues. Deletions cut 4 bases from V and 10 bases from J, with 23 bases between. The CDR3 spells CASSREDFAGRGEQFF. Written as DNA, the CDR3 is TGTGCCAGCAGCCGTGAGGACTTCGCTGGTCGGGGGGAGCAGTTCTTC.

The rearrangement links TRBV7-2 to TRBJ2-7; D possibly corresponds to TRBD2 (5 bases). Trimming cost V 1 base and J 6 bases, with 10 bases left between them. The CDR3 loop spans 13 amino acids. The V gene's germline CDR1 is SGHTA and CDR2 FQGNSA. The CDR3 nucleotides read TGTGCCAGCAGCTTAGGGCTAGCTAGCGAGCAGTACTTC. Amino acid sequence: CASSLGLASEQYF.

In this sample, this clonotype turned up many times. The genes are TRBV5-1 and TRBJ2-7; D remains ambiguous. Per germline, CDR1 SGHRS and CDR2 YFSETQ. Between the trimmed V and J ends, which lost 7 bases and 0 bases, there was a span of 14 bases. The length of the CDR3 is 14 residues. In DNA form, the CDR3 reads TGCGCCAGCTCCTTAGGACCGAGCTCCTACGAGCAGTACTTC. It codes for CASSLGPSSYEQYF.

This clonotype was counted between two and nine times. The chain recombines TRBV20-1 with TRBJ2-7; D is uncertain. This CDR3 region has 11 residues. Trimming shortened V by 3 bases and J by 3 bases, and 6 bases separated the two germline ends. Germline CDR1 DFQATT, CDR2 SNEGSKA (reference sequence). In nucleotides, the CDR3 is TGCAGTGCTAGGGGGAACTACGAGCAGTACTTC. This sequence encodes CSARGNYEQYF.

The chain joins TRBV7-8 to TRBJ1-1; possibly TRBD1 for D (6 bases). Germline values: CDR1 SGHVS, CDR2 FQNEAQ. The length of the CDR3 is 13 residues. V dropped 1 base and J dropped 11 bases, with 14 bases sitting between them. This chain's CDR3 is CASSLGGATAAFF. The CDR3 DNA is TGTGCCAGCAGCTTAGGGGGGGCCACCGCTGCTTTCTTT.

This clonotype has a handful of counts. The rearrangement uses TRBV19 and TRBJ1-1; TRBD1 aligns across 7 bases. J lost 4 bases, V lost 1 base, and 6 bases had no gene match. Looked up from germline, CDR1 is LNHDA and CDR2 is SQIVND (reference sequence). CDR3 size: 15 residues. CDR3 region: CASSIAGTEGTEAFF. The CDR3 bases are TGTGCCAGTAGTATAGCCGGGACAGAGGGCACTGAAGCTTTCTTT.

CDR3 DNA sequence: TGTGCCAGCGGCGTCGATGGGTACAGGGGGCAGAATGAGCAGTTCTTC. Translated: CASGVDGYRGQNEQFF. V gene TRBV12-3 or TRBV12-4 combines with J gene TRBJ2-1; TRBD1 aligns across 9 bases. The trim removed 8 bases at V and 7 bases at J, leaving 15 bases unmatched. The CDR3 covers 16 residues.

The sample holds a few counts of this clonotype. The V call is TRBV5-6, the J call TRBJ1-1, with D unclear. CDR1 and CDR2 (germline): SGHDT, YYEEEE. The V and J ends lost 4 bases and 7 bases respectively, with 17 bases between them. The CDR3 extends over 14 amino acids. CDR3 sequence (DNA): TGTGCCAGCAGCGAAAGCGTGGGAAATTATGAAGCTTTCTTT. Translating gives CASSESVGNYEAFF. The full variable domain, rest sourced from reference TRBV5-6 and TRBJ1-1, is DAGVTQSPTHLIKTRGQQVTLRCSPKSGHDTVSWYQQALGQGPQFIFQYYEEEERQRGNFPDRFSGHQFPNYSSELNVNALLLGDSALYLCASSESVGNYEAFFGQGTRLTVV.

In the case of this clonotype: Possible read error: a much larger clone is one base away. The chain joins TRBV5-1 to TRBJ1-1; D is possibly TRBD1 (5 bases). CDR3 size: 16 residues. The germline V gene encodes CDR1 SGHRS and CDR2 YFSETQ. The V end was cut by 1 base, the J end by 7 bases, with 20 bases between. The CDR3 nucleotides are TGCGCCAGCAGCTTGAATGTCAGGGAAACGGGCATTGAAGCTTTCTTT. This encodes CASSLNVRETGIEAFF.

The V and J genes are TRBV6-2 or TRBV6-3 and TRBJ2-3, with TRBD2 identical over 12 bases. The J segment lost 2 bases and the V segment lost 7 bases, leaving 7 bases of the junction unmatched. The CDR3 length is 16 residues. Germline CDR1 is MNHEY and CDR2 is SVGEGT. The CDR3 region has the DNA TGTGCCAGCAACCTAGGACTAGCGGGGAACACAGATACGCAGTATTTT. The encoded protein is CASNLGLAGNTDTQYF.

The chain links TRBV20-1 to TRBJ2-7; D may match TRBD1 or TRBD2 (5 bases each). This CDR3 is 15 amino acids long. Germline loops: CDR1 DFQATT, CDR2 SNEGSKA (reference sequence). V was cut by 6 bases and J by 0 bases, with 18 bases left in between. The CDR3 region has the DNA TGCAGTGCCGAGTGGGACCTCACACTCTCCTACGAGCAGTACGTC. Protein sequence: CSAEWDLTLSYEQYV.

This clonotype was seen repeatedly, ten times or more. The chain is built from TRBV12-3 or TRBV12-4 and TRBJ2-3, with unresolved D. The CDR3 has 15 residues. V was trimmed by 5 bases and J by 3 bases, leaving 15 bases between them. The CDR3 nucleotides are TGTGCCAGCAGTCCCCCCCAGACCGGTACAGATACGCAGTATTTT. Protein sequence: CASSPPQTGTDTQYF.

Only a few counts were recorded for this clonotype. This chain uses TRBV5-1 with TRBJ2-5; D not resolved. Germline V lookup: CDR1 SGHRS, CDR2 YFSETQ. V gave up 3 bases and J gave up 5 bases, with 14 bases separating them. This CDR3 spans 14 amino acids. CDR3 in amino acids: CASSSDGDGETQYF. For the CDR3, the DNA is TGCGCCAGCAGCTCGGACGGAGACGGGGAGACCCAGTACTTC. Drawing the rest from reference TRBV5-1 and TRBJ2-5, the complete variable domain is KAGVTQTPRYLIKTRGQQVTLSCSPISGHRSVSWYQQTPGQGLQFLFEYFSETQRNKGNFPGRFSGRQFSNSRSEMNVSTLELGDSALYLCASSSDGDGETQYFGPGTRLLVL.

The rearrangement links TRBV6-5 to TRBJ1-1; D gene uncertain. The germline V gene encodes CDR1 MNHEY and CDR2 SVGAGI. Trimming pared 2 bases from V and 6 bases from J, leaving 10 bases between. CDR3 size: 13 residues. The CDR3 is CASSYGQSAEAFF. The CDR3, as DNA: TGTGCCAGCAGTTACGGTCAGTCGGCTGAAGCTTTCTTT.

The chain combines TRBV14 with TRBJ2-7; 11 nucleotides agree with TRBD1. V was pared by 3 bases and J by 2 bases, with 3 bases of the junction left unmatched. Germline CDR1 SGHDN, CDR2 FVKESK. This CDR3 spans 15 amino acids. The CDR3 reads CASSQGQGVPYEQYF. In DNA, the CDR3 is TGTGCCAGCAGCCAGGGACAGGGGGTACCCTACGAGCAGTACTTC.

This clonotype was seen many times. V and J are TRBV5-5 and TRBJ2-7, with 8 bases matching TRBD1. Germline V gives CDR1 SGHKS, CDR2 YYEKEE (reference sequence). This CDR3 is built from 16 residues. With 0 bases clipped from V and 1 base from J, the junction kept 6 bases outside the gene matches. DNA of the CDR3: TGTGCCAGCAGCTTGGGGACAGGGACAACATCCTACGAGCAGTACTTC. This codes for CASSLGTGTTSYEQYF.